This T cell receptor (beta chain) was found in a study of radiotherapy plus CTLA-4 blockade in lung cancer. Across the whole study: Objective responses were observed in around 17% of patients, and disease control was achieved by around 31%.

Treatment of patients with chemo-refractory metastatic non-small-cell lung cancer consisted of focal radiation plus CTLA-4 blockade with ipilimumab. Clones were read by immunoSEQ multiplex PCR, and TCRdb kept only the in-frame ones, dropping some. The data show roughly 62,000 clones, around 69% seen once. A note on this clone: Its antigen is undetermined.

Study results and limitations: Together with interferon-beta, which increased in serum after radiation, early dynamic changes in blood T cell clones were reportedly the best predictors of response. Blood-borne expansion of tumor-derived TCR clones followed radiotherapy plus ipilimumab.

There are 15 residues in the CDR3. Per the germline V gene, CDR1 is SGDLS and CDR2 is YYNGEE. V lost 3 bases, J lost 1 base, and 5 bases stayed unmatched. Material: peripheral blood, obtained from a patient treated with radiotherapy plus ipilimumab. This chain joins TRBV9 and TRBJ2-5, with TRBD2 matching 8 bases. This clonotype was sampled from a human donor with non-small cell lung cancer who had a complete response to radiotherapy plus ipilimumab. CDR3 nucleotides: TGTGCCAGCAGCGAAGCGGGGGTGTCCCAAGAGACCCAGTACTTC. It encodes CASSEAGVSQETQYF.